The 31 T cell receptor beta chains below all came from one sample that was sequenced in a study of a mutant IDH1 vaccine in newly diagnosed glioma. As for time point: baseline, week 1 (first vaccination visit). Treatment of the sample: pre-vaccination baseline after standard-of-care therapy. Profiled with immunoSEQ multiplex PCR; TCRdb holds only in-frame clones, not every one. The table has about 92,000 clones, roughly four fifths seen once; the top ten hold roughly 6.8%. The sequenced sample was PBMCs, obtained from a glioma patient treated with radiotherapy, temozolomide or both. These receptors were collected from a woman aged 50 to 60 with glioma.

The rearrangement links TRBV7-3 to TRBJ1-2; unclear D gene. The CDR3 totals 15 residues. Germline CDR1 and CDR2: SGHTA and FQGTGA. V dropped 5 bases and J dropped 8 bases, with 21 bases sitting between them. The CDR3 region is CASSQSRARSKGYTF. The CDR3 nucleotides are TGTGCCAGCAGCCAAAGTAGGGCCAGGAGTAAAGGCTACACCTTC. The complete variable domain, with remaining parts taken from reference TRBV7-3 and TRBJ1-2, reads GAGVSQTPSNKVTEKGKYVELRCDPISGHTALYWYRQSLGQGPEFLIYFQGTGAADDSGLPNDRFFAVRPEGSVSTLKIQRTERGDSAVYLCASSQSRARSKGYTFGSGTRLTVV.

This clone was counted between two and nine times. In the same sample, other DNA sequences code for this CDR3. The rearrangement joins TRBV5-4 to TRBJ2-7; D is unclear. This CDR3 has 11 residues. V lost 3 bases, J lost 1 base, and 2 bases lay in between. Germline loops: CDR1 SGHNT, CDR2 YYREEE (reference sequence). CDR3 bases: TGTGCCAGCAGCTCTTCCTACGAGCAGTACTTC. It codes for CASSSSYEQYF.

This chain connects TRBV18 to TRBJ1-1; D gene ambiguous. This CDR3 is built from 14 residues. The V end lost 3 bases, the J end lost 6 bases, and 14 bases lay between the germline ends. Per germline, CDR1 KGHSH and CDR2 LQKENI. The CDR3: CASSPQRSTPEAFF. CDR3 sequence (DNA): TGTGCCAGCTCACCCCAGCGATCCACCCCTGAAGCTTTCTTT.

The rearrangement links TRBV6-5 to TRBJ1-6, with a tentative D call TRBD1 (6 bases). V shed 5 bases and J shed 14 bases, with 13 bases lying between them. In germline, CDR1 is MNHEY, CDR2 SVGAGI. This CDR3 spans 12 amino acids. The CDR3 loop reads CASSTQGRTLHF. Written as DNA, the CDR3 is TGTGCCAGCAGTACACAGGGACGAACCCTCCACTTT.

This chain uses TRBV5-1 with TRBJ2-3, with D perhaps assigned TRBD1 or TRBD2 (6 bases each). The CDR3 is 15 amino acids. In germline, CDR1 is SGHRS, CDR2 YFSETQ. The V and J ends lost 1 base and 5 bases respectively, with 14 bases between them. CDR3 nucleotides: TGCGCCAGCAGCTTGTCCTCCAGGGGAGGAGATACGCAGTATTTT. As protein: CASSLSSRGGDTQYF.

This chain links TRBV25-1 with TRBJ1-2, with a possible D match to TRBD1 (6 bases). Germline-derived CDR1 and CDR2 are MGHDK and SYGVNS. V gave up 3 bases and J gave up 4 bases, with 12 bases separating them. This CDR3 contains 14 residues. The CDR3 region has the DNA TGTGCCAGCAGTGATAACAGGGTGGTCTATGGCTACACCTTC. This gives the protein CASSDNRVVYGYTF.

This chain uses TRBV7-6 with TRBJ2-7; no firm D call. Trimming cost V 1 base and J 6 bases, with 7 bases left between them. Germline V gives CDR1 SGHVS, CDR2 FNYEAQ. The CDR3 extends over 12 amino acids. DNA for the CDR3: TGTGCCAGCAGCTTAGGGCCGTCCGAGCAGTACTTC. Its protein product is CASSLGPSEQYF.

This clone appeared once. Other DNA sequences from this sample encode an identical CDR3 as well. The gene calls are TRBV18 and TRBJ1-2, with D maybe TRBD1 (5 bases). From germline, CDR1 is KGHSH and CDR2 LQKENI. With 3 bases removed from V and 1 base from J, the gap between germline ends came to 6 bases. CDR3 length equals 13 residues. Here the CDR3 reads CASSPTDNYGYTF. As DNA, the CDR3 is TGTGCCAGCTCACCGACAGATAACTATGGCTACACCTTC. Looking up the rest from reference TRBV18 and TRBJ1-2 gives the full variable domain: NAGVMQNPRHLVRRRGQEARLRCSPMKGHSHVYWYRQLPEEGLKFMVYLQKENIIDESGMPKERFSAEFPKEGPSILRIQQVVRGDSAAYFCASSPTDNYGYTFGSGTRLTVV.

CDR3 loop: CASRANRGNYGYTF. The CDR3 nucleotides are TGTGCCAGCAGGGCTAACAGGGGAAACTATGGCTACACCTTC. V is TRBV6-5 and J is TRBJ1-2; 7 bases line up with TRBD1. Germline CDR1 is MNHEY and CDR2 is SVGAGI. With V trimmed by 6 bases and J by 2 bases, 6 bases remained unmatched. The CDR3 totals 14 residues.

The genes are TRBV2 and TRBJ2-2; possibly TRBD1 for D (5 bases). The CDR3 covers 14 residues. Trimming stripped 6 bases from V and 5 bases from J, with 13 bases between. The germline V gene has CDR1 SNHLY and CDR2 FYNNEI. CDR3 DNA sequence: TGTGCCAGCAGCCAGGACACTTTAACCGGGGAGCTGTTTTTT. Translation: CASSQDTLTGELFF.

The gene calls are TRBV6-1 and TRBJ1-1; D unresolved. Germline lookup yields CDR1 MNHNS and CDR2 SASEGT. Trimming left V 4 bases short and J 5 bases short, with 11 bases between. The CDR3 is made up of 13 amino acids. CDR3 residues: CASSGEIGTEAFF. The CDR3 region has the DNA TGTGCCAGCAGTGGTGAAATTGGGACTGAAGCTTTCTTT.

This clone was detected only once. V gene TRBV29-1 combines with J gene TRBJ1-2, with 9 positions matching TRBD1. In germline, CDR1 is SQVTM, CDR2 ANQGSEA. J lost 8 bases, V lost 6 bases, and 16 bases had no gene match. This CDR3 contains 15 residues. CDR3 sequence: CSVSRTQGTGMGYTF. The CDR3, as DNA: TGCAGCGTCTCTCGAACCCAAGGGACAGGGATGGGCTACACCTTC.

The chain joins TRBV28 to TRBJ2-7; D is perhaps TRBD1 (6 bases). The germline V gene encodes CDR1 MDHEN and CDR2 SYDVKM. This CDR3 spans 15 amino acids. Trimming took 6 bases from V and 5 from J, leaving 20 bases between them. This CDR3 reads CASRLSGTPPNEQYF. The DNA of the CDR3 is TGTGCCAGCAGGCTCTCCGGGACACCTCCCAACGAGCAGTACTTC.

This sequence joins TRBV9 and TRBJ1-5; perhaps TRBD1 as D (6 bases). Germline-derived CDR1 and CDR2 are SGDLS and YYNGEE. The CDR3 sequence is 15 residues long. Trimming pared 4 bases from V and 0 bases from J, leaving 11 bases between. The CDR3 reads CASSPEGDSNQPQHF. The CDR3 coding sequence is TGTGCCAGCAGCCCGGAGGGGGATAGCAATCAGCCCCAGCATTTT.

The chain employs TRBV6-4 and TRBJ1-5, with 7 bases that match TRBD1. The CDR3 totals 14 residues. Germline V lookup: CDR1 MRHNA, CDR2 SNTAGT. V shed 10 bases and J 6 bases; nucleotides not matched to a gene: 12. In nucleotides, the CDR3 is TGTGCCACCGCCCCCGGGACAGAGGGTCAGCCCCAGCATTTT. It codes for CATAPGTEGQPQHF.

The chain has TRBV2 and TRBJ2-7; TRBD1 matches 9 bases. Germline CDR1 is SNHLY and CDR2 is FYNNEI. The CDR3 covers 15 residues. The junction had 3 bases not matched to a gene; V was cut back by 3 bases and J by 0 bases. The CDR3 nucleotides are TGTGCCAGCAGTGAGACAGGGGGGTACTCCTACGAGCAGTACTTC. Translation gives CASSETGGYSYEQYF.

The chain links TRBV5-1 to TRBJ2-1; 9 nucleotides align to TRBD1. V dropped 0 bases and J dropped 4; count of bases not matched to a gene: 2. The CDR3 has 15 residues. CDR1 is SGHRS, CDR2 YFSETQ, per germline. The CDR3 reads CASSLEGQGYNEQFF. Here the CDR3 DNA reads TGCGCCAGCAGCTTGGAGGGACAGGGTTACAATGAGCAGTTCTTC.

The gene calls are TRBV4-1 and TRBJ2-3, with 14 positions matching TRBD2. CDR1 is MGHRA, CDR2 YSYEKL, per germline. With V trimmed by 4 bases and J by 7 bases, 10 bases remained unmatched. The CDR3 sequence is 17 residues long. CDR3 nucleotide sequence: TGCGCCAGCAGCCCTCGGACTAGCGGGGGGAGTCTGAATACGCAGTATTTT. Its protein product is CASSPRTSGGSLNTQYF.

The chain is built from TRBV9 and TRBJ1-1; the D gene is possibly TRBD1 (6 bases). The CDR3 consists of 14 residues. Germline V gene data show CDR1 as SGDLS and CDR2 as YYNGEE. The V gene lost 2 bases and the J gene lost 0 bases, with 8 bases spanning the gap. CDR3 sequence: CASSVGQMNTEAFF. As DNA, the CDR3 is TGTGCCAGCAGCGTCGGACAGATGAACACTGAAGCTTTCTTT.

Concerning this clone itself: At the DNA level, this CDR3 is encoded by other sequences in the same sample as well. The V call is TRBV6-5, the J call TRBJ2-7; no clear D gene. Trimming stripped 6 bases from V and 1 base from J, with 4 bases between. From germline, CDR1 is MNHEY and CDR2 SVGAGI. The CDR3 is 11 residues long. CDR3: CASSGSYEQYF. The CDR3 coding sequence is TGTGCCAGCAGCGGATCCTACGAGCAGTACTTC.

The V call is TRBV6-1, the J call TRBJ2-5, with 8 positions matching TRBD2. Per germline, CDR1 MNHNS and CDR2 SASEGT. Trimming cost V 0 bases and J 1 base; bases outside gene matches: 4. The CDR3 sequence is 16 residues long. CDR3 residues: CASSEAYGGAQETQYF. The DNA of the CDR3 is TGTGCCAGCAGTGAAGCGTACGGGGGGGCCCAAGAGACCCAGTACTTC.

The chain combines TRBV7-9 with TRBJ2-3, with 9 bases lining up with TRBD1. V was clipped by 3 bases and J by 3 bases; unmatched bases: 4. This CDR3 has 15 amino acids. CDR1 is SEHNR, CDR2 FQNEAQ, per germline (reference sequence). This CDR3 is CASSLGQGITDTQYF. In nucleotides, the CDR3 is TGTGCCAGCAGCTTGGGACAGGGTATTACAGATACGCAGTATTTT.

This clone has more than one count but fewer than ten. CDR3 residues: CASSPRLRSPLHF. The DNA of the CDR3 is TGTGCCAGCTCACCACGGCTCCGATCACCCCTCCACTTT. The chain has TRBV18 and TRBJ1-6, with unresolved D. The germline V gene has CDR1 KGHSH and CDR2 LQKENI. V lost 1 base to trimming and J lost 10 bases, with 8 bases between them. The CDR3 spans 13 residues.

The rearrangement links TRBV6-5 to TRBJ2-7; 7 nucleotides line up with TRBD1. The CDR3 has 14 amino acids. Germline values: CDR1 MNHEY, CDR2 SVGAGI. V shed 5 bases and J 5 bases; nucleotides not matched to a gene: 9. The CDR3 spells CASSQTGSVHEQYF. CDR3 DNA: TGTGCCAGCAGTCAGACAGGGAGTGTCCACGAGCAGTACTTC.

The chain uses TRBV2 and TRBJ2-5; D gene uncertain. Germline-derived CDR1 and CDR2 are SNHLY and FYNNEI. This CDR3 is 14 amino acids long. V lost 3 bases and J 2 bases, leaving 10 bases between the germline ends. CDR3 coding DNA: TGTGCCAGCAGTGATGGAGTAATGCAAGAGACCCAGTACTTC. Translation: CASSDGVMQETQYF.

The chain joins TRBV5-4 to TRBJ2-7; a possible D gene is TRBD1 (6 bases). The CDR3 consists of 14 residues. Germline loops: CDR1 SGHNT, CDR2 YYREEE (reference sequence). V was clipped by 4 bases and J by 4 bases, with 15 bases between them. The CDR3 spells CASSRQASGYEQYF. CDR3 coding DNA: TGTGCCAGCAGCCGACAGGCCTCAGGGTACGAGCAGTACTTC.

Only one count was recorded for this clone. This chain uses TRBV7-8 with TRBJ1-2; TRBD1 agrees at 9 bases. Per the germline V gene, CDR1 is SGHVS and CDR2 is FQNEAQ. V was clipped by 5 bases and J by 6 bases; unmatched bases: 4. CDR3 length: 13 residues. For the CDR3, the DNA is TGTGCCAGCAGCACTGGGACAGGGAATGGCTACACCTTC. Translating it yields CASSTGTGNGYTF.

This clone was seen a single time. The V call is TRBV9, the J call TRBJ2-6; a possible D gene is TRBD1 (6 bases). V was clipped by 0 bases and J by 2 bases, with 15 bases between them. Germline-derived CDR1 and CDR2 are SGDLS and YYNGEE. CDR3 length: 18 residues. As DNA, the CDR3 is TGTGCCAGCAGCGTAGAACAGGGAAGGATTGCTGGGGCCAACGTCCTGACTTTC. The encoded protein is CASSVEQGRIAGANVLTF.

CDR3 in amino acids: CASSPGQDEAFF. The DNA of the CDR3 is TGTGCCAGCAGTCCGGGACAGGATGAAGCTTTCTTT. J is TRBJ1-1 and V is TRBV6-6; 8 nucleotides agree with TRBD1. The germline V gene has CDR1 MNHNY and CDR2 SVGAGI (reference sequence). This CDR3 has 12 residues. Trimming took 5 bases from V and 7 from J; bases not matched to a gene: 3.

The chain joins TRBV27 to TRBJ1-5; TRBD1 matches at 7 bases. The junction had 7 bases not matched to a gene; V was cut back by 5 bases and J by 3 bases. The CDR3 has 15 amino acids. The germline gives CDR1 MNHEY, CDR2 SMNVEV (reference sequence). The chain's CDR3 is CASSREGQVNQPQHF. The CDR3 DNA sequence: TGTGCCAGCAGTCGCGAAGGACAGGTCAATCAGCCCCAGCATTTT.

The count of this clone is one. The chain joins TRBV19 to TRBJ1-1; D is unclear. The CDR3 length is 14 residues. V lost 1 base and J 1 base, leaving 7 bases between the germline ends. Germline values: CDR1 LNHDA, CDR2 SQIVND (reference sequence). The CDR3 protein is CASSIGRANTEAFF. The CDR3 nucleotides are TGTGCCAGTAGTATAGGGCGGGCGAACACTGAAGCTTTCTTT.